This TCR beta chain emerged from a study of blood T cell repertoires in COVID-19. For the study at large: Researchers got acute and convalescent COVID-19 samples from the United States, Italy and Spain. Nucleic acid was either cDNA or gDNA, and it came from T cells, B-cell-depleted T cells, or PBMCs.

Original data processing: Quantification of nucleated cells was approximated via reference gene primer amplification. Sequenced by immunoSEQ multiplex PCR; TCRdb stores in-frame clones only, minus some. The V and J calls and clone size are taken from that table; D and trimming were inferred from the DNA. The sample holds approximately 230,000 clones; about 80% are singletons and the top ten take 7.5% to 10%. The clonotype originates from an elderly man with acute or convalescent COVID-19. Sequenced: peripheral blood.

The CDR3 sequence: CSAVAGNTIYF. CDR3 coding DNA: TGCAGTGCCGTCGCTGGAAACACCATATATTTT. This rearrangement joins TRBV20-1 to TRBJ1-3; D is unresolved. Trimming removed 6 bases at V and 2 bases at J, with 5 bases between. This CDR3 has 11 amino acids. Germline lookup yields CDR1 DFQATT and CDR2 SNEGSKA (reference sequence).